The 15 T cell receptor beta chains in this list originate from one sample, sequenced in a study of T-cell reconstitution after alpha-beta-depleted transplantation in children. Unique molecular identifiers were incorporated into the prepared TCRbeta library. TCRdb recomputed calls from the PCR reads with MiXCR, one row per CDR3 protein. The sample carries over 150,000 distinct CDR3 sequences, 11% recorded once. Source: PBMCs, taken before TCRalphabeta/CD19-depleted stem cell transplant. Receptors were obtained from a boy aged 2 to 9 with acute myeloid leukemia, due to receive a stem cell transplant.

Ten or more counts support this clonotype. This chain connects TRBV18 to TRBJ2-7; possibly TRBD1 for D (6 bases). Per germline, CDR1 KGHSH and CDR2 LQKENI. V lost 6 bases to trimming and J lost 4 bases, with 13 bases between them. This CDR3 is built from 13 residues. The CDR3 DNA reads TGTGCCAGCTCCCCTCCCGGGACATACGAGCAGTACGTC. Protein product: CASSPPGTYEQYV.

The table lists this clonotype with many counts. The chain is built from TRBV12-3 or TRBV12-4 and TRBJ1-5; the D gene is possibly TRBD1 (6 bases). This CDR3 contains 15 residues. V shed 0 bases and J shed 5 bases, with 11 bases lying between them. In DNA, the CDR3 is TGTGCCAGCAGTTTAGCGAGGGGGTTTGATCAGCCCCAGCATTTT. It is translated as CASSLARGFDQPQHF.

This clonotype has ten or more counts. This chain links TRBV11-1 with TRBJ2-5; 9 nucleotides agree with TRBD2. Germline trimming cut 5 bases from V and 4 bases from J; bases unmatched to any gene: 14. The CDR3 length is 17 residues. The germline CDR1 and CDR2 sequences are SGHAT and FQDESV (reference sequence). CDR3 in DNA: TGTGCCAGCAGCCTCCCCCCTCTAGCGGGACCCAGAGAGACCCAGTACTTC. The encoded protein is CASSLPPLAGPRETQYF. Full variable domain (rest looked up from reference TRBV11-1 and TRBJ2-5): EAEVAQSPRYKITEKSQAVAFWCDPISGHATLYWYRQILGQGPELLVQFQDESVVDDSQLPKDRFSAERLKGVDSTLKIQPAELGDSAMYLCASSLPPLAGPRETQYFGPGTRLLVL.

This clonotype showed up many times. V and J are TRBV9 and TRBJ2-1; the D is unclear. Germline CDR1 is SGDLS and CDR2 is YYNGEE. The CDR3 contains 15 residues. The V end lost 0 bases, the J end lost 1 base, and 8 bases lay between the germline ends. CDR3 nucleotide sequence: TGTGCCAGCAGCGTAGGGACCGTTTCCTACAATGAGCAGTTCTTC. Its protein product is CASSVGTVSYNEQFF. Using reference TRBV9 and TRBJ2-1 for the parts outside the CDR3, the full variable domain is DSGVTQTPKHLITATGQRVTLRCSPRSGDLSVYWYQQSLDQGLQFLIQYYNGEERAKGNILERFSAQQFPDLHSELNLSSLELGDSALYFCASSVGTVSYNEQFFGPGTRLTVL.

This clonotype was found many times. The V call is TRBV7-2, the J call TRBJ1-2; 7 nucleotides line up with TRBD1. This CDR3 has 15 residues. CDR1 is SGHTA and CDR2 is FQGNSA in the germline V gene. Germline trimming cut 1 base from V and 2 bases from J; bases unmatched to any gene: 4. This chain's CDR3 is CASSLGQGVNYGYTF. The CDR3 DNA reads TGTGCCAGCAGCTTAGGGCAGGGGGTGAACTATGGCTACACCTTC.

As to this clonotype: One end of the junction does not line up with germline, which may come from a read error. CDR3 sequence: CASSFTRQGNTIYF. The CDR3 region has the DNA TGTGCTAGCAGCTTTACCCGACAGGGGAACACCATATATTTT. V is TRBV7-7 and J is TRBJ1-3; 8 positions match TRBD1. Germline V gene sequence: CDR1 SSHAT, CDR2 FNYEAQ (reference sequence). This CDR3 spans 14 amino acids.

On this clonotype itself: A read error may be the cause here, since a much bigger clone is one base away. The chain joins TRBV11-2 to TRBJ1-2; TRBD1 is a possible D gene (5 bases). Per the germline V gene, CDR1 is SGHAT and CDR2 is FQNNGV. The CDR3 length is 12 residues. Here the CDR3 reads CASSTRDYGDTF. The CDR3 DNA reads as TGTGCCAGCAGCACCCGGGACTATGGCGACACCTTC. The whole variable domain, filled in from reference TRBV11-2 and TRBJ1-2, reads EAGVAQSPRYKIIEKRQSVAFWCNPISGHATLYWYQQILGQGPKLLIQFQNNGVVDDSQLPKDRFSAERLKGVDSTLKIQPAKLEDSAVYLCASSTRDYGDTFGSGTRLTVV.

V usage is TRBV24-1 and J usage is TRBJ2-3; the D gene is possibly TRBD2 (6 bases). Germline lookup yields CDR1 KGHDR and CDR2 SFDVKD. Trimming left V 1 base short and J 0 bases short, with 13 bases between. This CDR3 contains 17 residues. The CDR3 nucleotides read TGTGCCACCAGTGATTTTAGGCGGGGACGAAGCACAGATACGCAGTATTTT. Translated: CATSDFRRGRSTDTQYF.

A remark on this clonotype: This may be a read error: a much more frequent sequence differs by one nucleotide. CDR3 nucleotide sequence: TGTGCCTGCAGCCAACGGGGAGGGAACAATCAGCCCCAGCATTTT. It yields the protein CACSQRGGNNQPQHF. V gene TRBV3-1 combines with J gene TRBJ1-5; no definite D call. The CDR3 totals 15 residues. Per germline, CDR1 LGHDT and CDR2 YNNKEL (reference sequence).

This rearrangement joins TRBV5-4 to TRBJ2-1, with 7 bases that match TRBD1. This CDR3 is built from 15 residues. CDR1 and CDR2 (germline): SGHNT, YYREEE (reference sequence). The ends lost 0 bases at V and 0 bases at J; junction bases unmatched: 0. The CDR3 loop reads CASSLDRGSYNEQFF. The CDR3 bases are TGTGCCAGCAGCTTGGACAGGGGCTCCTACAATGAGCAGTTCTTC.

This clonotype was counted ten times or more. The V gene is TRBV15, the J gene TRBJ2-5, with unresolved D. V lost 0 bases, J lost 2 bases, and 10 bases lay in between. There are 15 residues in the CDR3. Germline V gene sequence: CDR1 LNHNV, CDR2 YYDKDF (reference sequence). CDR3: CATSRERLDQETQYF. The CDR3 region has the DNA TGTGCCACCAGCAGAGAAAGGCTAGATCAAGAGACCCAGTACTTC.

This clonotype was found many times. V gene TRBV7-3 combines with J gene TRBJ2-7; D gene ambiguous. This CDR3 region has 13 residues. V dropped 6 bases and J dropped 0 bases, with 9 bases sitting between them. Looked up from germline, CDR1 is SGHTA and CDR2 is FQGTGA. The CDR3 bases are TGTGCCAGCAGTCCCCCTAGCTCCTACGAGCAGTACTTC. Protein product: CASSPPSSYEQYF. The full variable domain, in which reference TRBV7-3 and TRBJ2-7 provide the parts outside the CDR3, is GAGVSQTPSNKVTEKGKYVELRCDPISGHTALYWYRQSLGQGPEFLIYFQGTGAADDSGLPNDRFFAVRPEGSVSTLKIQRTERGDSAVYLCASSPPSSYEQYFGPGTRLTVT.

This clonotype was detected ten times or more. The chain links TRBV5-1 to TRBJ2-7; 7 bases agree with TRBD2. Germline V CDR1 and CDR2: SGHRS, YFSETQ. With V trimmed by 0 bases and J by 0 bases, 3 bases remained unmatched. This CDR3 is 15 amino acids long. This CDR3 is CASSLAGGSSYEQYF. CDR3 sequence (DNA): TGCGCCAGCAGCTTGGCCGGCGGGAGCTCCTACGAGCAGTACTTC.

This clonotype was found many times. This sequence joins TRBV7-9 and TRBJ1-1; D not certain. Trimming shortened V by 4 bases and J by 0 bases, and 12 bases separated the two germline ends. The CDR3 is 15 residues long. From germline, CDR1 is SEHNR and CDR2 FQNEAQ (reference sequence). The CDR3: CASSSMTGMNTEAFF. CDR3 bases: TGTGCCAGCAGCTCCATGACGGGTATGAACACTGAAGCTTTCTTT.

This clonotype was detected many times. The gene calls are TRBV5-6 and TRBJ2-3; D perhaps matches TRBD1 (6 bases). The CDR3 spans 15 residues. Germline V CDR1 and CDR2: SGHDT, YYEEEE. Trimming took off 5 bases at V and 1 base at J, with 14 bases between the two ends. The CDR3, as DNA: TGTGCCAGCAGTCACGACAGGACGCGCACAGATACGCAGTATTTT. It yields the protein CASSHDRTRTDTQYF.